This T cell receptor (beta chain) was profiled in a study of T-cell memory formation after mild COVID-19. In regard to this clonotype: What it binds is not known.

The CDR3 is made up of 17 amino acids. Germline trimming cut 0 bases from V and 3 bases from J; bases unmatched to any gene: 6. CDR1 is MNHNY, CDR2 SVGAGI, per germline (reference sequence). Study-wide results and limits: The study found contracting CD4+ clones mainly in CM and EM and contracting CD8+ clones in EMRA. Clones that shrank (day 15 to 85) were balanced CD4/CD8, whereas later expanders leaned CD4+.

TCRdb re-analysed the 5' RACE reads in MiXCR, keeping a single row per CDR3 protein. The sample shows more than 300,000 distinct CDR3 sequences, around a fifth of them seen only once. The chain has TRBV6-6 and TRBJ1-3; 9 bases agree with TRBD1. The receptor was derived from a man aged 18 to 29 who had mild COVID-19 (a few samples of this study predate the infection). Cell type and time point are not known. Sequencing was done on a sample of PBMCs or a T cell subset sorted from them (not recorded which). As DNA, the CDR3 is TGTGCCAGCAGTTACTCTGGGACAGGGTGGAGTGGAAACACCATATATTTT. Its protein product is CASSYSGTGWSGNTIYF.